This TCR beta chain comes out of a study of blood T cell repertoires in COVID-19. Study-wide context: Italy, Spain and the United States were the sources of the convalescent and acute COVID-19 samples.

The CDR3 length is 13 residues. CDR1 is SGDLS and CDR2 is YYNGEE in the germline V gene. V lost 3 bases and J 5 bases, leaving 11 bases between the germline ends. Which cohort a participant joined came from the clinical history participants gave. Study processing details: Estimation of nucleated cell counts relied on the amplification of reference gene primers. Clones were read by immunoSEQ multiplex PCR, and TCRdb kept only the in-frame ones, dropping some. The D gene and trimming were derived from the DNA, and the V and J assignments and clone size from that table. The profile shows approximately 200,000 clones, more than 80% of them singletons.

Material: PBMCs or T cells enriched from blood (not recorded which). V and J are TRBV9 and TRBJ1-2; a possible D gene is TRBD1 (5 bases). This receptor was identified in a man aged 25 to 40 who had recovered from COVID-19. CDR3 amino acids: CASSASRGYGYTF. The CDR3 DNA reads as TGTGCCAGCAGCGCCTCGCGGGGGTATGGCTACACCTTC.